These 26 T cell receptor beta chains were all obtained from the same sample, sequenced in a study of cytomegalovirus exposure and HLA in healthy donors. PCR was performed using 60 Vbeta and 13 Jbeta primers. The method was immunoSEQ multiplex PCR; TCRdb's version includes in-frame clones alone and lacks a portion of them. Seen here are more than 150,000 clones, about 90% observed once, and the top ten hold about 0.24%. The specimen sequenced was PBMCs. The receptors derive from a girl in the first two years of life in good health and CMV-seronegative.

The J gene is TRBJ1-3, the V gene TRBV13; D not resolved. The CDR3 runs 15 residues. Germline CDR1 PRHDT, CDR2 FYEKMQ (reference sequence). V was clipped by 1 base and J by 8 bases, with 15 bases between them. The CDR3 loop reads CASSLALRMSDTIYF. For the CDR3, the DNA is TGTGCCAGCAGCTTAGCCCTACGAATGTCGGACACCATATATTTT.

The V gene is TRBV9, the J gene TRBJ2-1; D is possibly TRBD2 (5 bases). Per germline, CDR1 SGDLS and CDR2 YYNGEE. The germline V and J ends were trimmed by 3 bases and 9 bases, with 13 bases remaining between them. The CDR3 contains 13 residues. The CDR3 DNA is TGTGCCAGCAGCGGAATACTAGTACCTGAGCAGTTCTTC. Its translation: CASSGILVPEQFF. Based on the CDR3 plus reference TRBV9 and TRBJ2-1, the full variable domain is DSGVTQTPKHLITATGQRVTLRCSPRSGDLSVYWYQQSLDQGLQFLIQYYNGEERAKGNILERFSAQQFPDLHSELNLSSLELGDSALYFCASSGILVPEQFFGPGTRLTVL.

The chain combines TRBV4-3 with TRBJ1-3; 7 positions match TRBD1. Germline loops: CDR1 LGHNA, CDR2 YSLEER. V lost 4 bases and J lost 3; bases outside the gene matches: 3. This CDR3 has 14 residues. CDR3 sequence: CASSPSGGGNTIYF. The CDR3 nucleotides are TGCGCCAGCAGCCCCTCAGGGGGTGGAAACACCATATATTTT.

Points on this clone: Relative to the germline gene, one junction end is altered; a read error may explain this. CDR3 DNA sequence: TGTGCCAGCAGCGAAGAGCGGGGTGAGCAGTTCTTC. This gives the protein CASSEERGEQFF. The chain has TRBV6-1 and TRBJ2-1; 7 positions match TRBD2. Germline V gives CDR1 MNHNS, CDR2 SASEGT. This CDR3 is built from 12 residues.

V usage is TRBV10-3 and J usage is TRBJ2-4; D is uncertain. Germline V lookup: CDR1 ENHRY, CDR2 SYGVKD. This CDR3 has 17 amino acids. Trimming pared 2 bases from V and 0 bases from J, leaving 14 bases between. CDR3 amino acids: CAISENYRYLAKNIQYF. CDR3 bases: TGTGCCATCAGTGAGAATTACAGATACCTAGCCAAAAACATTCAGTACTTC.

The J gene is TRBJ2-7, the V gene TRBV19; D is possibly TRBD2 (6 bases). This CDR3 contains 14 residues. Germline V gene data show CDR1 as LNHDA and CDR2 as SQIVND (reference sequence). V was pared by 2 bases and J by 2 bases, with 10 bases between. The CDR3 DNA reads TGTGCCAGTAGTATACAGGGCGGGGCCTACGAGCAGTACTTC. It yields the protein CASSIQGGAYEQYF. Full variable domain (missing parts from reference TRBV19 and TRBJ2-7): DGGITQSPKYLFRKEGQNVTLSCEQNLNHDAMYWYRQDPGQGLRLIYYSQIVNDFQKGDIAEGYSVSREKKESFPLTVTSAQKNPTAFYLCASSIQGGAYEQYFGPGTRLTVT.

The chain links TRBV5-1 to TRBJ2-5; 13 bases line up with TRBD2. Germline V gene data show CDR1 as SGHRS and CDR2 as YFSETQ. With 0 bases clipped from V and 4 bases from J, the junction kept 9 bases outside the gene matches. CDR3 length equals 18 residues. The CDR3 protein is CASSLGGTSGRATETQYF. As DNA, the CDR3 is TGCGCCAGCAGCTTGGGGGGCACTAGCGGGAGGGCCACAGAGACCCAGTACTTC.

The chain combines TRBV27 with TRBJ1-6; D gene uncertain. Germline CDR1 is MNHEY and CDR2 is SMNVEV (reference sequence). This CDR3 is 14 amino acids long. V shed 7 bases and J shed 9 bases, with 16 bases lying between them. The CDR3 bases are TGTGCCAGCACCCTTCCAGTGATTTCTTCACCCCTCCACTTT. This encodes CASTLPVISSPLHF.

V gene TRBV2 combines with J gene TRBJ2-7; D not certain. CDR3 length equals 13 residues. The V gene's germline CDR1 is SNHLY and CDR2 FYNNEI. Trimming removed 7 bases from V and 6 bases from J, with 16 bases in between. CDR3 in amino acids: CASTVVEKSEQYF. As DNA, the CDR3 is TGTGCCAGCACCGTTGTGGAGAAAAGCGAGCAGTACTTC.

The chain is built from TRBV7-2 and TRBJ2-2; 7 bases agree with TRBD2. This CDR3 comprises 12 residues. Per germline, CDR1 SGHTA and CDR2 FQGNSA. J gave up 4 bases and V 9 bases, and 2 bases lay outside the gene matches. CDR3 protein: CARQRGTGELFF. The CDR3 DNA reads as TGTGCCAGACAGCGGGGCACCGGGGAGCTGTTTTTT.

V usage is TRBV11-2 and J usage is TRBJ2-1, with TRBD2 matching 14 bases. This CDR3 region has 15 residues. The V gene's germline CDR1 is SGHAT and CDR2 FQNNGV. J lost 8 bases, V lost 3 bases, and 3 bases had no gene match. The CDR3 here is CASSFKTSGRDEQFF. The CDR3 DNA reads TGTGCCAGCAGCTTCAAGACTAGCGGGAGGGATGAGCAGTTCTTC.

The V call is TRBV7-6, the J call TRBJ2-1, with a tentative D call TRBD1 (6 bases). Trimming shortened V by 1 base and J by 1 base, and 14 bases separated the two germline ends. This CDR3 has 17 amino acids. Germline V lookup: CDR1 SGHVS, CDR2 FNYEAQ. CDR3 loop: CASSLGFPGTSYNEQFF. DNA for the CDR3: TGTGCCAGCAGCTTAGGGTTTCCCGGGACATCCTACAATGAGCAGTTCTTC.

Here the CDR3 DNA reads TGTGCCAGCAGCTTGAGGTCTAGCGGGAGGGCCAATGAGCAGTTCTTC. Protein sequence: CASSLRSSGRANEQFF. The chain combines TRBV11-3 with TRBJ2-1; 12 nucleotides align to TRBD2. Germline V gene lookup returns CDR1 SGHNT and CDR2 YENEEA. The CDR3 is made up of 16 amino acids. Trimming took 3 bases from V and 6 from J; bases not matched to a gene: 6.

The CDR3 loop is CASKPTSGYNEQFF. DNA for the CDR3: TGTGCCAGCAAGCCTACTAGCGGGTACAATGAGCAGTTCTTC. This rearrangement joins TRBV7-2 to TRBJ2-1, with 9 bases fitting TRBD2. Germline V gene lookup returns CDR1 SGHTA and CDR2 FQGNSA. J was trimmed by 4 bases and V by 7 bases; bases with no gene match: 5. This CDR3 comprises 14 residues.

The V call is TRBV6-6, the J call TRBJ1-1, with a weak D call TRBD1 (6 bases). CDR1 and CDR2 (germline): MNHNY, SVGAGI (reference sequence). The CDR3 sequence is 13 residues long. Trimming stripped 7 bases from V and 1 base from J, with 10 bases between. The CDR3 loop reads CASKGGQNTEAFF. CDR3 coding DNA: TGTGCCAGCAAAGGGGGACAGAACACTGAAGCTTTCTTT.

The V and J genes are TRBV6-1 and TRBJ1-5; D unresolved. Germline CDR1 is MNHNS and CDR2 is SASEGT. The ends were cut back, 1 base at V and 3 bases at J, with 10 bases in the middle. The CDR3 runs to 15 residues. The DNA for the CDR3 is TGTGCCAGCAGTGAAGAGTTTGCGGACAATCAGCCCCAGCATTTT. Amino acids: CASSEEFADNQPQHF.

The chain joins TRBV11-2 to TRBJ2-1; TRBD2 aligns across 14 bases. The CDR3 is 16 amino acids. V gave up 5 bases and J gave up 12 bases; unmatched junction bases: 12. CDR1 is SGHAT, CDR2 FQNNGV, per germline. The CDR3 loop reads CASSTAGTSGRYVQFF. CDR3 nucleotides: TGTGCCAGCAGCACGGCCGGGACTAGCGGGAGATACGTGCAGTTCTTC.

The V gene is TRBV6-1, the J gene TRBJ1-5; no clear D gene. V was clipped by 2 bases and J by 1 base, with 9 bases between them. The CDR3 length is 15 residues. The germline gives CDR1 MNHNS, CDR2 SASEGT. The CDR3 DNA follows: TGTGCCAGCAGTGAAATGGGAGGAAGCAATCAGCCCCAGCATTTT. Protein: CASSEMGGSNQPQHF.

V gene TRBV6-5 combines with J gene TRBJ2-7; 9 nucleotides match TRBD2. Trimming at V came to 6 bases and at J to 6 bases, leaving 12 bases not matched to a gene. The CDR3 has 15 amino acids. In germline, CDR1 is MNHEY, CDR2 SVGAGI. The chain's CDR3 is CASSQGTGTSSEQYF. The CDR3 DNA sequence: TGTGCCAGCAGCCAGGGGACCGGGACTAGCTCCGAGCAGTACTTC.

This sequence joins TRBV4-2 and TRBJ2-1; 10 bases are shared with TRBD2. J was trimmed by 0 bases and V by 1 base; bases with no gene match: 6. CDR1 is LGHNA and CDR2 is YNFKEQ in the germline V gene. The CDR3 length is 18 residues. The CDR3 region has the DNA TGTGCCAGCAGCCAAGGTAGCGGGGGGCGTAGCTCCTACAATGAGCAGTTCTTC. It is translated as CASSQGSGGRSSYNEQFF.

This chain joins TRBV7-9 and TRBJ1-1; D remains ambiguous. The germline CDR1 and CDR2 sequences are SEHNR and FQNEAQ (reference sequence). Trimming pared 1 base from V and 1 base from J, leaving 10 bases between. CDR3 length: 15 residues. The CDR3 loop reads CASSLVRQPNTEAFF. For the CDR3, the DNA is TGTGCCAGCAGCTTAGTGAGGCAGCCGAACACTGAAGCTTTCTTT.

A note on this clone: An end of the junction does not agree with germline; a read error may underlie this. V and J are TRBV5-6 and TRBJ1-2, with D possibly TRBD1 on 6 matching bases. Germline V gene sequence: CDR1 SGHDT, CDR2 YYEEEE. The CDR3 has 14 residues. In DNA form, the CDR3 reads TGTGCCAACAGCTTTGGCGGGGGCGCAGATGGCTACACCTTC. Protein: CANSFGGGADGYTF.

This chain joins TRBV5-4 and TRBJ2-7, with 12 nucleotides matching TRBD2. The V gene end was trimmed by 3 bases and the J gene end by 6 bases; junction bases not matched to a gene: 10. Germline CDR1 SGHNT, CDR2 YYREEE (reference sequence). This CDR3 is built from 16 residues. CDR3 sequence reads: CASSWGRTSGTGEQYF. CDR3 nucleotide sequence: TGTGCCAGCAGCTGGGGGCGGACTAGCGGGACCGGCGAGCAGTACTTC.

The chain employs TRBV5-6 and TRBJ2-7; the D gene is possibly TRBD2 (6 bases). Between the trimmed V and J ends, which lost 4 bases and 3 bases, there was a span of 20 bases. This CDR3 is built from 16 residues. The germline CDR1 and CDR2 sequences are SGHDT and YYEEEE. CDR3 protein: CASSPWREVLFYEQYF. CDR3 in DNA: TGTGCCAGCAGCCCGTGGAGGGAGGTACTGTTCTACGAGCAGTACTTC.

This clone turned up a few times. The chain has TRBV15 and TRBJ2-3; 7 bases fit TRBD2. The CDR3 covers 14 residues. Per the germline V gene, CDR1 is LNHNV and CDR2 is YYDKDF (reference sequence). V was pared by 2 bases and J by 1 base, with 0 bases of the junction left unmatched. The CDR3 sequence is CATSRTSGTDTQYF. The CDR3, as DNA: TGTGCCACCAGCAGAACTAGCGGCACAGATACGCAGTATTTT.

J is TRBJ2-1 and V is TRBV7-2, with 9 bases fitting TRBD1. The CDR3 totals 17 residues. Germline-derived CDR1 and CDR2 are SGHTA and FQGNSA. Unmatched junction bases numbered 14, after V lost 4 bases and J lost 7 bases. This CDR3 reads CASSSHNLETGGNEQFF. In nucleotides, the CDR3 is TGTGCCAGCAGCTCCCACAACCTAGAGACAGGGGGTAATGAGCAGTTCTTC.